The TCR beta chain described here comes from a study of beta chain features in type 1 diabetes. The study reverse transcribed the entire isolated RNA, so it sequenced expressed TCRB transcripts. Sequenced naive, central memory and regulatory T cell samples produced an average of about 3.57 million reads. Here immunoSEQ multiplex PCR was the method, and the copy in TCRdb shows in-frame clones only, minus some. The table shows a few hundred thousand clones, with 8.5% to 10% occurring only once. V dropped 3 bases and J dropped 8; count of bases not matched to a gene: 8. The CDR3 is 15 residues long. Per germline, CDR1 LNHDA and CDR2 SQIVND (reference sequence). With regard to this clone: Its antigen is undetermined.

Whole-study findings and limits: Lower insertion and higher deletion counts appeared at VDJ junctions in type 1 diabetes patients. PCR, the amplification step, might favor shorter templates, equally in patients and controls. cDNA sequencing could over-represent cells with high TCR expression. Within each of all four CD4+ subsets, Type 1 diabetes patients had TCRB CDR3s that were moderately but significantly shorter.

This clonotype was obtained from a man aged 25-40 years with type 1 diabetes. The chain uses TRBV19 and TRBJ2-2; TRBD2 aligns across 8 bases. Source material: central memory CD4+ T cells from blood. The CDR3 DNA reads as TGTGCCAGTAGTATCGGGACTAGTCAACCAGGGGAGCTGTTTTTT. Translated: CASSIGTSQPGELFF.